Listed below are T cell receptor beta chains from one sample, sequenced in a study of T cell responses to AZD1222 COVID-19 vaccine. Measured with immunoSEQ multiplex PCR; TCRdb has only the in-frame clones, and not every one. The sample has about 130,000 clones, around nine tenths seen once. The sample consisted of peripheral blood, taken on day 0 of AZD1222 vaccination. These receptors all stem from an adult in good health. The CDR3 runs from the conserved cysteine through the conserved F or W. D genes are given only for firm matches. A clone size is listed for some rows: how often the clone was seen (once, few, many), or a class if it is expanded.

CDR3 protein,CDR3 DNA,J gene,clone size,V gene,D gene
CASSATAIGSNQPQHF,TGTGCCAGCAGTGCAACAGCCATCGGGAGCAATCAGCCCCAGCATTTT,TRBJ1-5,NA,TRBV6-1,NA
CASSLFGVGAFF,TGTGCCAGCAGTTTATTTGGGGTGGGAGCTTTCTTT,TRBJ1-1,NA,TRBV12-3/TRBV12-4,NA
CASSSNLGAYEQYF,TGTGCCAGCAGCTCGAATCTAGGGGCCTACGAGCAGTACTTC,TRBJ2-7,NA,TRBV11-1,NA
CSAPLYEQYF,TGCAGTGCACCACTTTACGAGCAGTACTTC,TRBJ2-7,NA,TRBV20-1,NA
CASSQGAPTGGQFF,TGCGCCAGCAGCCAAGGAGCCCCCACAGGGGGGCAGTTCTTC,TRBJ2-1,NA,TRBV4-1,TRBD1
CASSQGTSRYYNEQFF,TGTGCCAGCAGCCAAGGGACTTCACGGTACTACAATGAGCAGTTCTTC,TRBJ2-1,NA,TRBV3-1/TRBV3-2,NA
CASSQLSGAAYEQYF,TGCGCCAGCAGCCAGCTATCCGGGGCCGCCTACGAGCAGTACTTC,TRBJ2-7,NA,TRBV4-3,NA
CASRSVTPGVGNEKLFF,TGTGCCAGTCGTTCGGTCACGCCGGGGGTGGGTAATGAAAAACTGTTTTTT,TRBJ1-4,NA,TRBV2,NA
CSVASAVNTGELFF,TGCAGCGTTGCATCGGCTGTGAACACCGGGGAGCTGTTTTTT,TRBJ2-2,NA,TRBV29-1,NA
CASSLKAGYSSYNEQFF,TGTGCCAGCAGTTTAAAGGCTGGTTATAGCTCCTACAATGAGCAGTTCTTC,TRBJ2-1,NA,TRBV27,NA
CASSEGGYGYTF,TGTGCCAGCAGTGAGGGGGGTTATGGCTACACCTTC,TRBJ1-2,NA,TRBV2,NA
CASSLEQSSYNEQFF,TGTGCCAGCAGCTTAGAGCAAAGCTCCTACAATGAGCAGTTCTTC,TRBJ2-1,medium-sized,TRBV7-2,NA
CASSPQGSGEKLFF,TGTGCCAGCTCACCACAGGGATCCGGTGAAAAACTGTTTTTT,TRBJ1-4,once,TRBV18,NA
CASTFRTSYGYTF,TGTGCCAGCACCTTCAGGACCTCTTATGGCTACACCTTC,TRBJ1-2,NA,TRBV7-2,NA
CASSSQSPGANVLTF,TGCGCCAGCAGCTCCCAGAGCCCTGGGGCCAATGTCCTGACTTTC,TRBJ2-6,few,TRBV5-1,NA
CASTGGGLVAYEQYF,TGTGCCAGCACGGGGGGGGGCTTGGTAGCCTACGAGCAGTACTTC,TRBJ2-7,NA,TRBV10-3,TRBD2
CASSPPARLPNYGYTF,TGTGCCAGCAGCCCCCCCGCGCGGCTTCCTAACTATGGCTACACCTTC,TRBJ1-2,NA,TRBV7-2,NA
CASSLGSTNEKLFF,TGTGCCAGCAGCTTAGGATCAACTAATGAAAAACTGTTTTTT,TRBJ1-4,once,TRBV7-2,NA
CASSRDPRGQGETQYF,TGTGCCAGCAGCCGAGACCCCAGGGGGCAGGGGGAGACCCAGTACTTC,TRBJ2-5,NA,TRBV3-1/TRBV3-2,TRBD1
CASSPWTGSAYEQYF,TGTGCCAGCAGCCCATGGACAGGGAGCGCCTACGAGCAGTACTTC,TRBJ2-7,NA,TRBV11-2,TRBD1
CASSRTLTGNRRETQYF,TGCGCCAGCAGCCGTACTTTGACAGGGAACCGAAGGGAGACCCAGTACTTC,TRBJ2-5,NA,TRBV4-3,TRBD1
CSGAGAPGAFF,TGCAGCGGGGCAGGGGCCCCGGGAGCTTTCTTT,TRBJ1-1,NA,TRBV29-1,NA
CASSQDPIRGGTEAFF,TGCGCCAGCAGCCAAGACCCAATCAGGGGCGGCACTGAAGCTTTCTTT,TRBJ1-1,NA,TRBV4-1,NA
CASSRDRAERVFF,TGTGCCAGCAGCAGGGACAGGGCGGAAAGGGTTTTCTTT,TRBJ1-1,NA,TRBV5-6,TRBD1
CASSLFSGGYSQETQYF,TGTGCCAGCAGCTTATTTTCTGGGGGCTATAGCCAAGAGACCCAGTACTTC,TRBJ2-5,NA,TRBV13,NA
CASSPSGPYEQFF,TGTGCCAGCAGCCCTTCGGGGCCCTATGAGCAGTTCTTC,TRBJ2-1,NA,TRBV7-3,NA
CASSLVIGGFGYTF,TGTGCCAGCAGCTTGGTAATAGGGGGCTTCGGCTACACCTTC,TRBJ1-2,few,TRBV5-6,TRBD1
CASSFLRGDNSPLHF,TGTGCCAGCAGCTTTCTTAGGGGAGATAATTCACCCCTCCACTTT,TRBJ1-6,NA,TRBV5-4,NA
CASSVGGEGGNEQFF,TGTGCCAGCAGCGTCGGCGGGGAGGGCGGAAATGAGCAGTTCTTC,TRBJ2-1,NA,TRBV9,TRBD2
CSVDWRQGTGGNGELFF,TGCAGCGTTGATTGGCGACAGGGGACAGGGGGTAACGGGGAGCTGTTTTTT,TRBJ2-2,NA,TRBV29-1,TRBD1
CASSMEGQGYTF,TGTGCCAGTAGTATGGAGGGGCAAGGCTACACCTTC,TRBJ1-2,NA,TRBV19,NA
CATSLTGASYEQYF,TGTGCCACCAGCTTGACCGGGGCTTCCTACGAGCAGTACTTC,TRBJ2-7,NA,TRBV15,NA